The rows below give T cell receptor beta chains drawn from one sample of a study of blood T cell repertoires in COVID-19. Measured with immunoSEQ multiplex PCR; TCRdb has only the in-frame clones, and not every one. The top ten clones hold 31% of a sample with 40,000 to 55,000 clones, roughly 84% of them seen once. Sequencing input: peripheral blood. The receptor set was obtained from an elderly woman with acute or convalescent COVID-19. The CDR3 runs from the conserved cysteine through the conserved F or W. D genes are given only for firm matches. Only some rows state a clone size, as once, few, many or a class for expanded clones.

clone_size,j_call,v_call,d_call,cdr3_nt,cdr3_aa
.,TRBJ2-2,TRBV4-1,.,TGCGCCAGCAGCCAAGATGCGGGGTTAAGGGGGGAGCTGTTTTTT,CASSQDAGLRGELFF
.,TRBJ2-1,TRBV19,TRBD2,TGTGCCAGTAGTCCAATGCCCGAGACTAGCTTATCCTACAATGAGCAGTTCTTC,CASSPMPETSLSYNEQFF
.,TRBJ1-1,TRBV6-5,.,TGTGCCAGCAGTTCCGACGGGACTGAAGCTTTCTTT,CASSSDGTEAFF
once,TRBJ2-7,TRBV4-2,TRBD2,TGTGCCAGCAGCCAAGAACTAGCGGGAGCCTACGAGCAGTACTTC,CASSQELAGAYEQYF
.,TRBJ1-5,TRBV6-5,.,TGTGCCAGCAGTTTGGGACGAGGGGGTCAGCCCCAGCATTTT,CASSLGRGGQPQHF
.,TRBJ1-1,TRBV6-1,.,TGTGCCAGCAGTGAAGCAGGGGGGAACACTGAAGCTTTCTTT,CASSEAGGNTEAFF
.,TRBJ1-1,TRBV5-1,TRBD1,TGCGCCAGCAGACATACAGGGGGCACTGAAGCTTTCTTT,CASRHTGGTEAFF
once,TRBJ2-7,TRBV2,TRBD1,TGTGCCAGCAGTGATGGGACAGGGCGCTACGAGCAGTACTTC,CASSDGTGRYEQYF
.,TRBJ2-5,TRBV5-1,TRBD2,TGCGCCAGCAGCGATACCAGCGGGAGGGCCTTCGAGACCCAGTACTTC,CASSDTSGRAFETQYF
.,TRBJ1-6,TRBV18,.,TGTGCCAGCTCACCCGGGCGGGGGGATTCACCCCTCCACTTT,CASSPGRGDSPLHF
once,TRBJ1-1,TRBV18,.,TGTGCCAGCTCACCACCATCCATTGCTGAAGCTTTCTTT,CASSPPSIAEAFF
.,TRBJ2-6,TRBV19,.,TGTGCAATGACACCTGGGGCCAACGTCCTGACTTTC,CAMTPGANVLTF
.,TRBJ1-2,TRBV11-2,TRBD1,TGTGCCAGCAGCCCAGGGACAGGGATCGGCTATGGCTACACCTTC,CASSPGTGIGYGYTF
.,TRBJ2-6,TRBV7-9,.,TGTGCCAGCAGCCCTCCACAAACAGGAATCCGCTCTGGGGCCAACGTCCTGACTTTC,CASSPPQTGIRSGANVLTF
.,TRBJ2-1,TRBV15,TRBD1,TGTGCCACCAGCAGAGAGGACAGGGGTCACAATGAGCAGTTCTTC,CATSREDRGHNEQFF
few,TRBJ2-2,TRBV28,.,TGTGCCAGCAACCGCAGGGGCGTAGACACCGGGGAGCTGTTTTTT,CASNRRGVDTGELFF
.,TRBJ2-7,TRBV12-3/TRBV12-4,.,TGTGCCAGCAGTCCCGGTCGTTGGGAGCAGTACTTC,CASSPGRWEQYF
.,TRBJ2-1,TRBV6-1,.,TGTGCCAGCAGTGAAGCTTTAGGGGGCTCCTACAATGAGCAGTTCTTC,CASSEALGGSYNEQFF
once,TRBJ2-1,TRBV5-4,.,TGTGCCAGTGCGTCCGGCCGAAAGGGGAATGAGCAGTTCTTC,CASASGRKGNEQFF
.,TRBJ2-1,TRBV19,.,TGTGCCAGTAGTAGTAACGGGAGACACAATGAGCAGTTCTTC,CASSSNGRHNEQFF
few,TRBJ2-5,TRBV7-9,TRBD1,TGTGCCAGCAGCCAACAGGGACAGGCCGGGGAGACCCAGTACTTC,CASSQQGQAGETQYF
.,TRBJ2-7,TRBV3-1/TRBV3-2,.,TGTGCCAGCAGCCAAGTACTAGACCACACCCTCCGCTACGAGCAGTACTTC,CASSQVLDHTLRYEQYF
once,TRBJ2-4,TRBV19,TRBD1,TGTGCCAGTAGCTTCAGGACAGGGGCCAAAAACATTCAGTACTTC,CASSFRTGAKNIQYF
.,TRBJ2-1,TRBV24-1,TRBD2,TGTGCCACCAGTGATCTGACTAGCGGGAGGTTGTTCTTC,CATSDLTSGRLFF
.,TRBJ1-1,TRBV5-5,.,TGTGCCAGCAGCTTGGACAGGCTGAACACTGAAGCTTTCTTT,CASSLDRLNTEAFF